This T cell receptor (beta chain) was captured by sequencing in a study of early T cells in non-severe SARS-CoV-2 infection. CDR1 is SGHRS and CDR2 is YFSETQ in the germline V gene. J gave up 5 bases and V 0 bases, and 8 bases lay outside the gene matches. This CDR3 contains 16 residues. This clonotype was recorded many times. TCRdb re-analysed the 5' RACE reads in MiXCR, keeping a single row per CDR3 protein. The data show 40,000 or so distinct CDR3 sequences, with over 5% seen just once and around 5.8% held by the top ten. The sequencing used whole blood, collected at baseline. V is TRBV5-1 and J is TRBJ2-7; 10 bases match TRBD2. The source is an adult who was a healthcare worker with PCR-confirmed SARS-CoV-2 infection or an uninfected control (not recorded which). The DNA of the CDR3 is TGCGCCAGCAGCTTGGCCAAAGCGGGAGGGCAAGACGAGCAGTACGTC. It is translated as CASSLAKAGGQDEQYV.